This TCR beta chain was profiled in a study of T cell repertoires in cytomegalovirus infection. Via MiXCR, TCRdb re-called the reads, giving one row per CDR3 protein. The sample carries 300,000 to 400,000 distinct CDR3 sequences, 15% to 20% recorded once. Germline lookup yields CDR1 MDHEN and CDR2 SYDVKM. The CDR3 length is 14 residues. The V gene lost 8 bases and the J gene lost 3 bases, with 17 bases spanning the gap. Input material: PBMCs. The chain carries TRBV28 and TRBJ2-7, with D perhaps matching TRBD1 or TRBD2 (5 bases each). The clonotype was recovered from a human donor in good health (CMV status not recorded). Some clones in this sample may be carry-over from other donors' samples. The CDR3 region has the DNA TGTGCCAGCGCACCCGGGACGGGATACTACGAGCAGTACTTC. This gives the protein CASAPGTGYYEQYF.